Here is one T cell receptor beta chain with its context. Trimming pared 0 bases from V and 3 bases from J, leaving 9 bases between. In germline, CDR1 is LGHDT, CDR2 YNNKEL (reference sequence). There are 15 residues in the CDR3. Original analysis: Amplifying reference gene primers gave estimates of nucleated cell counts. Repertoires were generated with immunoSEQ multiplex PCR, while TCRdb's copy carries only in-frame clones and drops some. D and trimming come from the DNA, and the V and J calls and clone size come from that table. This repertoire shows about 300,000 clones, more than 70% found once; its top ten account for 1.2%. The data are from a study of blood T cell repertoires in COVID-19. About the study: Researchers got acute and convalescent COVID-19 samples from the United States, Italy and Spain. Nucleic acid was either cDNA or gDNA, and it came from T cells, B-cell-depleted T cells, or PBMCs.

The chain has TRBV3-1 (or the pseudogene TRBV3-2) and TRBJ1-5; D remains ambiguous. Sample: peripheral blood. This TCR was sampled from a woman between 50 and 59 years old with acute or convalescent COVID-19. The CDR3 sequence: CASSQDTGFNQPQHF. In nucleotides, the CDR3 is TGTGCCAGCAGCCAAGATACGGGATTCAATCAGCCCCAGCATTTT.